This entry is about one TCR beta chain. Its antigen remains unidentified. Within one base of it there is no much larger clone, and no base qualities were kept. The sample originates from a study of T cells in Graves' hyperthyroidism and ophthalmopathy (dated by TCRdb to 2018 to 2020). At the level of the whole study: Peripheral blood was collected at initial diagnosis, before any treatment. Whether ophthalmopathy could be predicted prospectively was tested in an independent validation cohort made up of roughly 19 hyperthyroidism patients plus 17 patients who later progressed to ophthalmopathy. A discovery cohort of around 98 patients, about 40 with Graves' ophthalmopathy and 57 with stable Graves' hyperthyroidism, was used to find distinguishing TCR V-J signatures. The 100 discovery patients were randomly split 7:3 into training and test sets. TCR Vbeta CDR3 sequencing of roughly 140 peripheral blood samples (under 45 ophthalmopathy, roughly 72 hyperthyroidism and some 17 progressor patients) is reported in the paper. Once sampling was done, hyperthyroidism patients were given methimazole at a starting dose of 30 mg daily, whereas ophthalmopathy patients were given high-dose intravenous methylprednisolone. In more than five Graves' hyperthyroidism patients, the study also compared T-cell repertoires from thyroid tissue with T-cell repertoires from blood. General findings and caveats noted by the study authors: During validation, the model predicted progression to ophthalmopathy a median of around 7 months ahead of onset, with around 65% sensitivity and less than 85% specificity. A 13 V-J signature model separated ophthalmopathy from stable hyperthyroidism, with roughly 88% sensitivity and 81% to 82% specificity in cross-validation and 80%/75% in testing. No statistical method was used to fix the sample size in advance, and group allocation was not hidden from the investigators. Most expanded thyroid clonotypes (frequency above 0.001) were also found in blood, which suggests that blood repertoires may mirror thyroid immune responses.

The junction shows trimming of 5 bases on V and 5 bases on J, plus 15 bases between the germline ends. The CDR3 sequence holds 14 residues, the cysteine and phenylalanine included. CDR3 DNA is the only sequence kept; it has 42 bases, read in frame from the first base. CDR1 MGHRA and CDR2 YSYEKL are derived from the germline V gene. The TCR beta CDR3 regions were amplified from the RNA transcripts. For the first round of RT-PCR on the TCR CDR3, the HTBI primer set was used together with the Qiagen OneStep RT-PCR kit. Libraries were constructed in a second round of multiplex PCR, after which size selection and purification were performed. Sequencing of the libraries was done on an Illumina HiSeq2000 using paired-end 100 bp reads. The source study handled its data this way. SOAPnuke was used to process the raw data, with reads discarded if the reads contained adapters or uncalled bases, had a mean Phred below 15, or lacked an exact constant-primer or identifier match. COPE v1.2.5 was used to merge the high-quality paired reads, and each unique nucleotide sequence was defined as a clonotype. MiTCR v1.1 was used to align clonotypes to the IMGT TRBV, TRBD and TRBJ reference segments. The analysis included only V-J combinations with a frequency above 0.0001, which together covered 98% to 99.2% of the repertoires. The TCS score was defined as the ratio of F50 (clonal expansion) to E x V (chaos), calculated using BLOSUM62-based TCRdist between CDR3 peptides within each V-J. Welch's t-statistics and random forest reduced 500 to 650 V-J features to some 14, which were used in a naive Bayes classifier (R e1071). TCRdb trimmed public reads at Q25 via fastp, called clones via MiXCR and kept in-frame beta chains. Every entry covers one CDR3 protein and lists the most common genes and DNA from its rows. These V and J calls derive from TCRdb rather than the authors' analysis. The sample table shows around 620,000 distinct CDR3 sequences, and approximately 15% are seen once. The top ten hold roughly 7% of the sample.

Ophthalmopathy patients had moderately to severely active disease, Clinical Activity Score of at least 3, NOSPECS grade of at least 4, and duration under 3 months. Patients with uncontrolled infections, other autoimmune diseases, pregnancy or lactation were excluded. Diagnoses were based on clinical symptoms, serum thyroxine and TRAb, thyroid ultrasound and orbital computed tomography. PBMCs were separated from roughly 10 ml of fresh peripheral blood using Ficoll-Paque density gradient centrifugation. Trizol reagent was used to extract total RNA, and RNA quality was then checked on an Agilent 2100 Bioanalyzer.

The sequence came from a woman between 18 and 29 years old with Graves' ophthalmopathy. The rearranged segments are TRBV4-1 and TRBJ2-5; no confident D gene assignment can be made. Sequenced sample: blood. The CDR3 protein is CASSGRLREETQYF. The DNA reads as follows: TGCGCCAGCAGCGGTCGGCTACGCGAGGAGACCCAGTACTTC.